The rows below give T cell receptor beta chains drawn from one sample of a study of OX40 agonist ivuxolimab in advanced cancers. Sequencing was performed with immunoSEQ multiplex PCR; in TCRdb, only in-frame clones are kept and a portion is missing. Of about 64,000 clones listed, 85% to 90% are singletons. The material was CD4+ or CD8+ T cells sorted from blood, obtained in a trial of the OX40 agonist ivuxolimab. The receptors come from an adult with an advanced solid tumor such as melanoma, head and neck, liver or kidney cancer. CDR3s include the opening cysteine and the closing phenylalanine or tryptophan. The order of the fields is CDR3 DNA, CDR3 protein, J gene, clone size, D gene, V gene. The D gene is left open where the match is weak. A row's size may be missing; if present it is once, few, many or a size class.

DNA: TGTGCCAGTACTGGACTAGAGGGGTGGGATGAGCAGTTCTTC
CDR3: CASTGLEGWDEQFF
J: TRBJ2-1
size: -
D: TRBD2
V: TRBV19

DNA: TGTGCCAGTAGTTGGACGGCTAATAGCAATCAGCCCCAGCATTTT
CDR3: CASSWTANSNQPQHF
J: TRBJ1-5
size: once
D: -
V: TRBV19

DNA: TGTGCCAGCAGCCCGCGGCTGGGGCCACAAGAGACCCAGTACTTC
CDR3: CASSPRLGPQETQYF
J: TRBJ2-5
size: -
D: -
V: TRBV7-6

DNA: TGTGCCAGCAGCTACGGTGTGGGGATGAACACTGAAGCTTTCTTT
CDR3: CASSYGVGMNTEAFF
J: TRBJ1-1
size: few
D: -
V: TRBV5-6

DNA: TGTGCCAGCAGTGAATACACCTTTAGCAATCAGCCCCAGCATTTT
CDR3: CASSEYTFSNQPQHF
J: TRBJ1-5
size: -
D: -
V: TRBV2

DNA: TGTGCCAGCAGTTTGGACGGTGGGGCAGGGTCGTATGGCTACACCTTC
CDR3: CASSLDGGAGSYGYTF
J: TRBJ1-2
size: -
D: -
V: TRBV27

DNA: TGTGCCAGCAGCACGGGACAGACCTACGAGCAGTACTTC
CDR3: CASSTGQTYEQYF
J: TRBJ2-7
size: -
D: TRBD1
V: TRBV5-5

DNA: TGTGCCAGCAGCTTATGGGTGGTCTCTCCCAACACTGAAGCTTTCTTT
CDR3: CASSLWVVSPNTEAFF
J: TRBJ1-1
size: -
D: -
V: TRBV7-8

DNA: TGTGCCAGCAGCCCCCCCAGCTCCTCCTACGAGCAGTACTTC
CDR3: CASSPPSSSYEQYF
J: TRBJ2-7
size: -
D: -
V: TRBV7-9

DNA: TGTGCCAGCAGCCCGGGGGGGGACTCGAACACCGGGGAGCTGTTTTTT
CDR3: CASSPGGDSNTGELFF
J: TRBJ2-2
size: -
D: TRBD2
V: TRBV11-2

DNA: TGTGCCAGCAGCCAATTTAAAGGCAGGGAGAATTCACCCCTCCACTTT
CDR3: CASSQFKGRENSPLHF
J: TRBJ1-6
size: -
D: -
V: TRBV16

DNA: TGTGCCAGCAGGCCCGACGGGGGCGTTTTTAATGAGCAGTTCTTC
CDR3: CASRPDGGVFNEQFF
J: TRBJ2-1
size: -
D: -
V: TRBV27

DNA: TGTGCCAGCAGTGGTAGGACAGGGTTGGATGAGCAGTTCTTC
CDR3: CASSGRTGLDEQFF
J: TRBJ2-1
size: -
D: TRBD1
V: TRBV27

DNA: TGTGCCAGCAGCACAAGCACAGATACGCAGTATTTT
CDR3: CASSTSTDTQYF
J: TRBJ2-3
size: -
D: -
V: TRBV5-6

DNA: TGTGCCAGCAGCCATGGGACTACCGAGCAGTACTTC
CDR3: CASSHGTTEQYF
J: TRBJ2-7
size: once
D: TRBD2
V: TRBV11-2

DNA: TGTGCCAGTAGTACAGGACAGGACAACTCCTACAATGAGCAGTTCTTC
CDR3: CASSTGQDNSYNEQFF
J: TRBJ2-1
size: -
D: TRBD1
V: TRBV19

DNA: TGTGCCAGCAGCCCCCTTGACGGGGTGGCAGATACGCAGTATTTT
CDR3: CASSPLDGVADTQYF
J: TRBJ2-3
size: -
D: -
V: TRBV7-9

DNA: TGTGCCAGCAGTTCGGGACAGTCAGATACGCAGTATTTT
CDR3: CASSSGQSDTQYF
J: TRBJ2-3
size: once
D: TRBD1
V: TRBV27

DNA: TGTGCCAGCAGCTTAGAAGGGGACCCCTTTTCACCCCTCCACTTT
CDR3: CASSLEGDPFSPLHF
J: TRBJ1-6
size: -
D: -
V: TRBV7-9

DNA: TGTGCCAGCAGTTTAGCGGGACCTTCCTACGAGCAGTACTTC
CDR3: CASSLAGPSYEQYF
J: TRBJ2-7
size: -
D: -
V: TRBV28

DNA: TGCGCCAGCAGTGAGGCCAGGGTGACTAGTAACACCGGGGAGCTGTTTTTT
CDR3: CASSEARVTSNTGELFF
J: TRBJ2-2
size: -
D: -
V: TRBV10-1

DNA: TGCGCCAGCAGCCAAGATCGGCCCTCCTACAATGAGCAGTTCTTC
CDR3: CASSQDRPSYNEQFF
J: TRBJ2-1
size: -
D: -
V: TRBV4-1

DNA: TGTGCCAGCAGTTACTTACAGGGGGCTGGTAATGAGCAGTTCTTC
CDR3: CASSYLQGAGNEQFF
J: TRBJ2-1
size: -
D: TRBD1
V: TRBV6-6

DNA: TGTGCCAGCAGCCCAGTGGGAGCGGATTTGGAGACCCAGTACTTC
CDR3: CASSPVGADLETQYF
J: TRBJ2-5
size: once
D: -
V: TRBV7-9

DNA: TGCAGCGTTGTTGAGGCTACCGGGGAGCTGTTTTTT
CDR3: CSVVEATGELFF
J: TRBJ2-2
size: -
D: -
V: TRBV29-1

DNA: TGTGCCAGCTCACGCCCCGCCGGAGGTAACACCATATATTTT
CDR3: CASSRPAGGNTIYF
J: TRBJ1-3
size: -
D: -
V: TRBV18

DNA: TGTGCCAGCAGCTCCGTTATCGTGAGGTGGGGAGAACAAAACGAGCAGTACTTC
CDR3: CASSSVIVRWGEQNEQYF
J: TRBJ2-7
size: -
D: -
V: TRBV9

DNA: TGCGCCAGCAGCTTCCGGACAGCAGGGTTTGCTAATGAAAAACTGTTTTTT
CDR3: CASSFRTAGFANEKLFF
J: TRBJ1-4
size: few
D: -
V: TRBV5-1